This TCR beta chain was sequenced for a study of early T cells in non-severe SARS-CoV-2 infection. About the research overall: Bulk RNA taken from unsorted whole blood was sequenced, leaving chains unpaired.

This clonotype occurred a few times. The V end was cut by 6 bases, the J end by 3 bases, with 6 bases between. Germline CDR1 is SNHLY and CDR2 is FYNNEI. The CDR3 extends over 11 amino acids. Attached unique molecular identifiers marked individual cDNA molecules. TCRdb called the 5' RACE reads again in MiXCR, with one record for every CDR3 protein. The sample contains approximately 56,000 distinct CDR3 sequences, 11% of which appear only once. Sequencing used whole blood. The chain couples TRBV2 to TRBJ2-7; D gene unclear. This clonotype was sampled from an adult who was a healthcare worker with PCR-confirmed SARS-CoV-2 infection or an uninfected control (not recorded which). CDR3 amino acids: CASSALYEQYF. As DNA, the CDR3 is TGTGCCAGCAGCGCCCTCTACGAGCAGTACTTC. Full variable domain (rest looked up from reference TRBV2 and TRBJ2-7): EPEVTQTPSHQVTQMGQEVILRCVPISNHLYFYWYRQILGQKVEFLVSFYNNEISEKSEIFDDQFSVERPDGSNFTLKIRSTKLEDSAMYFCASSALYEQYFGPGTRLTVT.